A single sample is the source of the 31 T cell receptor beta chains below, sequenced in a study of Ad26.COV2.S vaccination and SARS-CoV-2 variants. Assay used: immunoSEQ multiplex PCR; TCRdb lists only in-frame clones, some missing. The sample has 400,000 to 500,000 clones; around 89% are singletons. Indicated treatment: about 20 received Ad26.COV2.S at low or high dose, single or two shots; five or six received placebo; per-sample allocation not given. Samples were taken on day 63 after the first vaccine or placebo injection. The source material was peripheral blood, sampled in a trial of Ad26.COV2.S vaccine versus placebo. Source of these receptors: a person aged 18-65 years who received the Ad26.COV2.S COVID-19 vaccine or a placebo.

The V gene is TRBV5-6, the J gene TRBJ1-2; maybe TRBD1 (6 bases). There are 14 residues in the CDR3. V was pared by 4 bases and J by 5 bases, with 15 bases between. Germline-derived CDR1 and CDR2 are SGHDT and YYEEEE. The CDR3 nucleotides read TGTGCCAGCAGCATCTCAGGGGTACTTTATGGCTACACCTTC. Protein sequence: CASSISGVLYGYTF.

The V and J genes are TRBV7-2 and TRBJ1-5; 7 bases are shared with TRBD1. The ends lost 5 bases at V and 3 bases at J; junction bases unmatched: 10. CDR3 length equals 16 residues. Germline V gene lookup returns CDR1 SGHTA and CDR2 FQGNSA. CDR3 coding DNA: TGTGCCAGCAGCCCCTCGGACAGGACTACCAATCAGCCCCAGCATTTT. Its translation is CASSPSDRTTNQPQHF.

The chain recombines TRBV7-8 with TRBJ2-2; 9 bases match TRBD2. Germline V gene lookup returns CDR1 SGHVS and CDR2 FQNEAQ. J was trimmed by 8 bases and V by 5 bases; bases with no gene match: 15. CDR3 length: 17 residues. The CDR3 bases are TGTGCCAGCAGCCCCCGTCGCAGCGGGGGGACCTCTGGGGAGCTGTTTTTT. This translates into CASSPRRSGGTSGELFF.

The chain is built from TRBV6-5 and TRBJ2-2; unclear D gene. The CDR3 extends over 14 amino acids. The germline V and J ends were trimmed by 7 bases and 0 bases, with 9 bases remaining between them. Germline CDR1 is MNHEY and CDR2 is SVGAGI. The CDR3 is CASIWHANTGELFF. The CDR3 region has the DNA TGTGCCAGCATCTGGCACGCGAACACCGGGGAGCTGTTTTTT.

This clone is a singleton in its sample. The chain recombines TRBV4-3 with TRBJ1-6; D remains ambiguous. Germline loops: CDR1 LGHNA, CDR2 YSLEER. The CDR3 runs 13 residues. Trimming removed 4 bases from V and 7 bases from J, with 8 bases in between. CDR3 coding DNA: TGCGCCAGCAGCCCCCTGGCAAATTCACCCCTCCACTTT. The encoded protein is CASSPLANSPLHF.

The chain links TRBV9 to TRBJ2-6, with 10 bases fitting TRBD1. The trim removed 3 bases at V and 1 base at J, leaving 10 bases unmatched. This CDR3 is built from 19 residues. Germline lookup yields CDR1 SGDLS and CDR2 YYNGEE. As DNA, the CDR3 is TGTGCCAGCAGCGCCCCCCGGACAGGGGGAGGATCTGGGGCCAACGTCCTGACTTTC. Protein sequence: CASSAPRTGGGSGANVLTF.

The genes are TRBV6-5 and TRBJ1-5; D is possibly TRBD1 (5 bases). The V and J ends lost 2 bases and 7 bases respectively, with 12 bases between them. CDR3 length equals 14 residues. In germline, CDR1 is MNHEY, CDR2 SVGAGI. DNA for the CDR3: TGTGCCAGCAGTTACCGGCAGGGATTACAGCCCCAGCATTTT. Encoded protein: CASSYRQGLQPQHF.

The chain employs TRBV6-5 and TRBJ2-7; D might be TRBD1 or TRBD2, each matching 6 bases. The CDR3 is 14 residues long. Germline-derived CDR1 and CDR2 are MNHEY and SVGAGI. V was clipped by 4 bases and J by 4 bases, with 14 bases between them. The CDR3 sequence is CASSSYRGGYEQYF. CDR3 nucleotide sequence: TGTGCCAGCAGTTCGTACAGAGGGGGGTACGAGCAGTACTTC.

The chain recombines TRBV30 with TRBJ2-5; TRBD1 matches 10 bases. V was clipped by 3 bases and J by 10 bases; unmatched bases: 5. CDR3 length: 12 amino acids. CDR1 GTSNPN and CDR2 SVGIG come from the germline V gene (reference sequence). The CDR3 protein is CAWSGQGVVQYF. The CDR3 region has the DNA TGTGCCTGGAGCGGACAGGGGGTAGTCCAGTACTTC.

V usage is TRBV6-4 and J usage is TRBJ2-7; tentatively, D is TRBD1 (5 bases). Germline assignment: CDR1 MRHNA and CDR2 SNTAGT. The CDR3 consists of 13 residues. V was cut by 5 bases and J by 1 base, with 9 bases left in between. The CDR3 nucleotides are TGTGCCAGCAGTAACGGACATTCCTACGAGCAGTACTTC. This gives the protein CASSNGHSYEQYF.

The chain couples TRBV7-9 to TRBJ1-2; D remains ambiguous. Germline V gene data show CDR1 as SEHNR and CDR2 as FQNEAQ (reference sequence). V lost 7 bases and J 4 bases, leaving 16 bases between the germline ends. This CDR3 has 14 residues. The CDR3 spells CASNAGFSFYGYTF. In DNA form, the CDR3 reads TGTGCCAGCAACGCCGGTTTTTCTTTCTATGGCTACACCTTC. Full variable domain (remainder filled in from reference TRBV7-9 and TRBJ1-2): DTGVSQNPRHKITKRGQNVTFRCDPISEHNRLYWYRQTLGQGPEFLTYFQNEAQLEKSRLLSDRFSAERPKGSFSTLEIQRTEQGDSAMYLCASNAGFSFYGYTFGSGTRLTVV.

The chain recombines TRBV5-1 with TRBJ1-6; D not resolved. This CDR3 has 13 residues. CDR1 and CDR2 (germline): SGHRS, YFSETQ. Trimming removed 0 bases from V and 9 bases from J, with 7 bases in between. CDR3 sequence reads: CASSLAGSSPLHF. CDR3 nucleotide sequence: TGCGCCAGCAGCTTGGCAGGATCTTCACCCCTCCACTTT.

The V call is TRBV6-4, the J call TRBJ1-1, with D maybe TRBD1 (5 bases). The V end was cut by 5 bases, the J end by 1 base, with 8 bases between. The germline V gene has CDR1 MRHNA and CDR2 SNTAGT. The CDR3 extends over 13 amino acids. This CDR3 is CASSKTANTEAFF. The CDR3, as DNA: TGTGCCAGCAGTAAGACAGCGAACACTGAAGCTTTCTTT.

The chain combines TRBV28 with TRBJ2-2, with D possibly TRBD1 on 6 matching bases. Trimming stripped 11 bases from V and 4 bases from J, with 14 bases between. The CDR3 totals 13 residues. Germline values: CDR1 MDHEN, CDR2 SYDVKM. CDR3 amino acids: CAGGLQGTGELFF. CDR3 DNA sequence: TGTGCCGGGGGCCTCCAAGGCACCGGGGAGCTGTTTTTT.

The chain couples TRBV14 to TRBJ2-2; D unresolved. Trimming took 4 bases from V and 3 from J, leaving 12 bases between them. This CDR3 has 15 residues. CDR1 SGHDN and CDR2 FVKESK come from the germline V gene. CDR3 nucleotide sequence: TGTGCCAGCAGCCCCCGCCGTCTTGACACCGGGGAGCTGTTTTTT. Translating it yields CASSPRRLDTGELFF.

This chain joins TRBV7-9 and TRBJ2-5, with no clear D. CDR3 length: 13 residues. Germline V gives CDR1 SEHNR, CDR2 FQNEAQ (reference sequence). V gave up 4 bases and J gave up 5 bases, with 11 bases separating them. The CDR3 loop is CASSYDPGETQYF. CDR3 DNA sequence: TGTGCCAGCAGCTACGATCCCGGGGAGACCCAGTACTTC. Based on the CDR3 plus reference TRBV7-9 and TRBJ2-5, the full variable domain is DTGVSQNPRHKITKRGQNVTFRCDPISEHNRLYWYRQTLGQGPEFLTYFQNEAQLEKSRLLSDRFSAERPKGSFSTLEIQRTEQGDSAMYLCASSYDPGETQYFGPGTRLLVL.

The J gene is TRBJ2-1, the V gene TRBV7-2; weak D call: TRBD2 (7 bases). There are 16 residues in the CDR3. Trimming shortened V by 3 bases and J by 1 base, and 13 bases separated the two germline ends. From germline, CDR1 is SGHTA and CDR2 FQGNSA. The CDR3: CASSFRRGASYNEQFF. Here the CDR3 DNA reads TGTGCCAGCAGCTTTCGACGGGGGGCTTCCTACAATGAGCAGTTCTTC.

The CDR3 nucleotides are TGCGCCAGCAGCCAGGGACAGGGAAAAAACATTCAGTACTTC. It is translated as CASSQGQGKNIQYF. The rearrangement joins TRBV4-3 to TRBJ2-4; 9 bases align to TRBD1. J gave up 4 bases and V 3 bases, and 1 base lay outside the gene matches. In germline, CDR1 is LGHNA, CDR2 YSLEER. There are 14 residues in the CDR3.

The chain carries TRBV24-1 and TRBJ2-1; 10 nucleotides agree with TRBD1. The CDR3 contains 17 residues. Trimming cost V 1 base and J 6 bases; bases outside gene matches: 8. Germline loops: CDR1 KGHDR, CDR2 SFDVKD. The DNA of the CDR3 is TGTGCCACCAGTGATTTAGGCCGGGGACAGGGGTCCAATGAGCAGTTCTTC. This translates into CATSDLGRGQGSNEQFF.

Written as DNA, the CDR3 is TGTGCCAGCAGTTACTCGGGCGGGGGGGAGTTCTTC. Its translation: CASSYSGGGEFF. V gene TRBV6-5 combines with J gene TRBJ2-1; 9 bases fit TRBD2. Per the germline V gene, CDR1 is MNHEY and CDR2 is SVGAGI. The CDR3 loop spans 12 amino acids. V was clipped by 0 bases and J by 14 bases; unmatched bases: 2.

This clone was counted a single time. The chain has TRBV29-1 and TRBJ2-5; D unclear. V was trimmed by 6 bases and J by 5 bases, leaving 16 bases between them. Per the germline V gene, CDR1 is SQVTM and CDR2 is ANQGSEA. The CDR3 contains 13 residues. The CDR3 here is CSVFGWDYETQYF. The DNA for the CDR3 is TGCAGCGTCTTCGGGTGGGATTACGAGACCCAGTACTTC. Full variable domain (remainder filled in from reference TRBV29-1 and TRBJ2-5): SAVISQKPSRDICQRGTSLTIQCQVDSQVTMMFWYRQQPGQSLTLIATANQGSEATYESGFVIDKFPISRPNLTFSTLTVSNMSPEDSSIYLCSVFGWDYETQYFGPGTRLLVL.

V usage is TRBV7-9 and J usage is TRBJ2-5; 9 bases line up with TRBD1. The CDR3 has 14 amino acids. Germline CDR1 reads SEHNR; CDR2 reads FQNEAQ (reference sequence). Unmatched junction bases numbered 7, after V lost 6 bases and J lost 5 bases. CDR3 nucleotides: TGTGCCAGCAGAACAGGGGGCGAGTGGGAGACCCAGTACTTC. Encoded protein: CASRTGGEWETQYF. Combining the CDR3 with reference TRBV7-9 and TRBJ2-5 gives the whole variable domain DTGVSQNPRHKITKRGQNVTFRCDPISEHNRLYWYRQTLGQGPEFLTYFQNEAQLEKSRLLSDRFSAERPKGSFSTLEIQRTEQGDSAMYLCASRTGGEWETQYFGPGTRLLVL.

This rearrangement joins TRBV3-1 (or the pseudogene TRBV3-2) to TRBJ1-1, with D maybe TRBD1 (5 bases). The CDR3 loop spans 15 amino acids. CDR1 and CDR2 (germline): LGHDT, YNNKEL (reference sequence). Trimming cost V 3 bases and J 5 bases, with 16 bases left between them. This chain's CDR3 is CASSHVQEGRTEAFF. The DNA of the CDR3 is TGTGCCAGCAGCCATGTACAGGAGGGGCGTACTGAAGCTTTCTTT.

The CDR3, as DNA: TGTGCCAGCAGCCGGGGGACTGCTAGCTCCTACGAGCAGTACTTC. Amino acid sequence: CASSRGTASSYEQYF. The chain links TRBV9 to TRBJ2-7; perhaps TRBD2 as D (6 bases). Germline V lookup: CDR1 SGDLS, CDR2 YYNGEE. Between the trimmed V and J ends, which lost 4 bases and 0 bases, there was a span of 14 bases. This CDR3 has 15 residues.

The V and J genes are TRBV4-1 and TRBJ1-1; no definite D call. This CDR3 spans 14 amino acids. The germline V gene has CDR1 MGHRA and CDR2 YSYEKL. V was shortened by 1 base and J by 11 bases, with 17 bases between the two germline ends. The CDR3: CASSQVVIISRAFF. The CDR3 DNA follows: TGCGCCAGCAGCCAAGTTGTGATTATTAGTCGTGCTTTCTTT.

V is TRBV5-4 and J is TRBJ1-1; 9 bases line up with TRBD1. Germline values: CDR1 SGHNT, CDR2 YYREEE (reference sequence). Trimming at V came to 4 bases and at J to 5 bases, leaving 6 bases not matched to a gene. The CDR3 contains 14 residues. This chain's CDR3 is CASSKGQGRTEAFF. CDR3 bases: TGTGCCAGCAGCAAAGGACAGGGGAGGACTGAAGCTTTCTTT. The full variable domain, completed using reference TRBV5-4 and TRBJ1-1, is ETGVTQSPTHLIKTRGQQVTLRCSSQSGHNTVSWYQQALGQGPQFIFQYYREEENGRGNFPPRFSGLQFPNYSSELNVNALELDDSALYLCASSKGQGRTEAFFGQGTRLTVV.

Notes on this clone: Other DNA sequences of this sample code for an identical CDR3. The chain couples TRBV6-2 or TRBV6-3 to TRBJ1-2; D remains unclear. This CDR3 region has 12 residues. Trimming removed 3 bases at V and 5 bases at J, with 7 bases between. Germline CDR1 MNHEY, CDR2 SVGEGT. CDR3 sequence: CASSYSGYGYTF. The DNA for the CDR3 is TGTGCCAGCAGTTATTCCGGGTATGGCTACACCTTC.

The genes are TRBV30 and TRBJ1-3; D might be TRBD1 (5 bases). Germline V lookup: CDR1 GTSNPN, CDR2 SVGIG (reference sequence). Trimming shortened V by 4 bases and J by 9 bases, and 16 bases separated the two germline ends. This CDR3 spans 13 amino acids. CDR3 DNA sequence: TGTGCCTGGACCAGACCTCCAGGGAGCACCATATATTTT. Translation: CAWTRPPGSTIYF.

The J gene is TRBJ2-1, the V gene TRBV29-1; 12 bases map to TRBD2. Trimming took 6 bases from V and 4 from J; bases not matched to a gene: 7. This CDR3 contains 15 residues. Germline V CDR1 and CDR2: SQVTM, ANQGSEA. The CDR3 loop is CSVYPLAGGYNEQFF. CDR3 DNA: TGCAGCGTCTACCCTCTAGCGGGGGGGTACAATGAGCAGTTCTTC.

The chain recombines TRBV30 with TRBJ1-2; the D is unclear. V was clipped by 5 bases and J by 4 bases, with 11 bases between them. The CDR3 has 12 amino acids. CDR1 is GTSNPN and CDR2 is SVGIG in the germline V gene (reference sequence). The CDR3 spells CAWARASYGYTF. As DNA, the CDR3 is TGTGCCTGGGCGAGGGCGAGCTATGGCTACACCTTC.

The CDR3 reads CASSLFSGSVGEKLFF. For the CDR3, the DNA is TGTGCCAGCAGTTTATTTAGTGGCAGTGTTGGCGAAAAACTGTTTTTT. The genes are TRBV28 and TRBJ1-4; D is uncertain. The germline V and J ends were trimmed by 1 base and 8 bases, with 17 bases remaining between them. Germline CDR1 reads MDHEN; CDR2 reads SYDVKM. The CDR3 runs to 16 residues.